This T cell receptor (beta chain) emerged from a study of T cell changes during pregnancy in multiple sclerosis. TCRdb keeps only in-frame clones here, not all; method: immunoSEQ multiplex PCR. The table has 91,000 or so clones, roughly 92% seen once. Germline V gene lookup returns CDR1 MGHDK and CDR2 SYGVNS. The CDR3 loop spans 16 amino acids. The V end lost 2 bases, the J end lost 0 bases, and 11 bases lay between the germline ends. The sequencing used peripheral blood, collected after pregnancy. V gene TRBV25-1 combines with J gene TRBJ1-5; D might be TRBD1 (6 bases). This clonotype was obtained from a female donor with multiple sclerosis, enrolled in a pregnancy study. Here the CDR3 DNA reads TGTGCCAGCAGTGAAGGACAGAAATATAGCAATCAGCCCCAGCATTTT. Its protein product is CASSEGQKYSNQPQHF. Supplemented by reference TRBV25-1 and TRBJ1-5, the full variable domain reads EADIYQTPRYLVIGTGKKITLECSQTMGHDKMYWYQQDPGMELHLIHYSYGVNSTEKGDLSSESTVSRIRTEHFPLTLESARPSHTSQYLCASSEGQKYSNQPQHFGDGTRLSIL.